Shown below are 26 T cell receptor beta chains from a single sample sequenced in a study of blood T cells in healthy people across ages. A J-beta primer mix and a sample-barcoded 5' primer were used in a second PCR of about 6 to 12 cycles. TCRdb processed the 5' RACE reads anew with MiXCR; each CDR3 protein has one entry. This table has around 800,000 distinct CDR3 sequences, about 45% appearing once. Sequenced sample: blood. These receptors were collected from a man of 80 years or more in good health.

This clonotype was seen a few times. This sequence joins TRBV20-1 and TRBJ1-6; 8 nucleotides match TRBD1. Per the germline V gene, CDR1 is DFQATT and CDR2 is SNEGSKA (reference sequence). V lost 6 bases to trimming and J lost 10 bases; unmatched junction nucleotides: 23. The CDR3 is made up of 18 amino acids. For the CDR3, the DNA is TGCAGTGCGCAACACACAGGGGGTACGCAACTCTGGTCGTCACCCCTCCACTTT. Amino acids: CSAQHTGGTQLWSSPLHF.

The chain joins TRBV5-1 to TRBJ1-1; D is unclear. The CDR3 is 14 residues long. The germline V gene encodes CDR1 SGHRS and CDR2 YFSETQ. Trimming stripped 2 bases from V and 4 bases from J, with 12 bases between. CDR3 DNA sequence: TGCGCCAGCAGCTTACGTCTAGGTAGCACTGAAGCTTTCTTT. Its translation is CASSLRLGSTEAFF.

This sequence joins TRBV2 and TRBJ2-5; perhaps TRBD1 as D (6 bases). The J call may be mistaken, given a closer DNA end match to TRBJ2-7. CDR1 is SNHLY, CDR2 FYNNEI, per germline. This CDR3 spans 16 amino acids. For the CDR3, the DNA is TGTGCCAGCAGTGAAATGGGACAAATTAGCTCCTACGAGCAGTACTTC. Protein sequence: CASSEMGQISSYEQYF.

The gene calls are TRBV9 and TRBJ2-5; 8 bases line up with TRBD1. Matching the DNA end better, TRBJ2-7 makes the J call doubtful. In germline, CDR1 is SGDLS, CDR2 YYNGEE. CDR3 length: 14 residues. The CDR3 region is CASSNRDRSSEQYF. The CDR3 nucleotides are TGTGCCAGCAGCAACCGGGACAGGAGTTCCGAGCAGTACTTC.

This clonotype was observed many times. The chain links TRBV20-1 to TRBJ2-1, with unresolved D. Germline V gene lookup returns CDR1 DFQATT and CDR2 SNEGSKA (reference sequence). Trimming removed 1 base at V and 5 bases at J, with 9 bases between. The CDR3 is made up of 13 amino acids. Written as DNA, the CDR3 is TGCAGTGCTAGAGGACGCTGGGACAATGAGCAGTTCTTC. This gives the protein CSARGRWDNEQFF.

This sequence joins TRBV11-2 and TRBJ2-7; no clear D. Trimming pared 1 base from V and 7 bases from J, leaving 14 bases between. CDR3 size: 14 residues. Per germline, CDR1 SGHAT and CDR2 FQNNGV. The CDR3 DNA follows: TGTGCCAGCAGCTTAGTTGGCTTGGGCGTTGAGCAGTACTTC. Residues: CASSLVGLGVEQYF.

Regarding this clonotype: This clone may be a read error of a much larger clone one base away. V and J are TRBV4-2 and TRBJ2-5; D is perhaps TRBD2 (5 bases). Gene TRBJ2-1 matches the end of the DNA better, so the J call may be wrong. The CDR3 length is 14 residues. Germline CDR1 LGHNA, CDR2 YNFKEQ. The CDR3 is CASSQVEDGETQFF. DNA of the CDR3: TGTGCCAGCAGCCAAGTGGAGGATGGAGAGACCCAGTTCTTC.

The CDR3 sequence: CSAGLLALEQYF. CDR3 DNA: TGCAGTGCCGGCTTACTAGCTCTTGAACAGTACTTC. V is TRBV20-1 and J is TRBJ2-5, with a possible D match to TRBD2 (6 bases). The CDR3 spans 12 residues. With 6 bases removed from V and 11 bases from J, the gap between germline ends came to 19 bases. Germline values: CDR1 DFQATT, CDR2 SNEGSKA (reference sequence).

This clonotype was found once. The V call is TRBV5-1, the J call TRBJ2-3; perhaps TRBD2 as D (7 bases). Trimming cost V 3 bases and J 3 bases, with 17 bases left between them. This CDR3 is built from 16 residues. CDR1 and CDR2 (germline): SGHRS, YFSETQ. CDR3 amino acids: CASSWVGGDLTDTQYF. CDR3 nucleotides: TGCGCCAGCAGCTGGGTAGGGGGGGATCTGACAGATACGCAGTATTTT.

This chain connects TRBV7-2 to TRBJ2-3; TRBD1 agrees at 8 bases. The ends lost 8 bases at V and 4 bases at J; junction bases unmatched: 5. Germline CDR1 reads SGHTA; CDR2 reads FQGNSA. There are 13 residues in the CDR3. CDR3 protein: CASLGQAADTQYF. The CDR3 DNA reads TGTGCCAGCTTGGGACAGGCTGCAGATACGCAGTATTTT.

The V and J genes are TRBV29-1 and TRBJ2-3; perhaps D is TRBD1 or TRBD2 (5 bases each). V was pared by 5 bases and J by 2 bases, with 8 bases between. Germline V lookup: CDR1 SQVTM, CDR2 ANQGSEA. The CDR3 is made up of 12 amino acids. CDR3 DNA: TGCAGCGTTCGGGGCAACACAGATACGCAGTATTTT. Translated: CSVRGNTDTQYF.

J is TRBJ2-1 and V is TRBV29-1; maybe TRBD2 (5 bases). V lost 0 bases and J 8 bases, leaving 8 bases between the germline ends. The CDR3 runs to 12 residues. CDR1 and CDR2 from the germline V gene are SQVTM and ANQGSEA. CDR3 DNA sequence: TGCAGCGTTGAAGACCAGAGGGATGAGCAGTTCTTC. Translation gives CSVEDQRDEQFF.

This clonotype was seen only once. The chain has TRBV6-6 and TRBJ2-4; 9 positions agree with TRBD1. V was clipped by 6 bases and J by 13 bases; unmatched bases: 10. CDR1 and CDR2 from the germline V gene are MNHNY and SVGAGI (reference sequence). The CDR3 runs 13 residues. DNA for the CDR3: TGTGCCAGCAGACCGGGACAGGGTGATGAGCAGTACTTC. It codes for CASRPGQGDEQYF.

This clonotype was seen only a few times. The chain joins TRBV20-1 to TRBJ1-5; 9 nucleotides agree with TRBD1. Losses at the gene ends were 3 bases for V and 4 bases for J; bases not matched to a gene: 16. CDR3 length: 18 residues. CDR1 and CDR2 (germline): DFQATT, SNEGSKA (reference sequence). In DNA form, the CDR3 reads TGCAGTGCTAGTCGTCTGGGACAGGGTAAATTTGGGAATCAGCCCCAGCATTTT. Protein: CSASRLGQGKFGNQPQHF.

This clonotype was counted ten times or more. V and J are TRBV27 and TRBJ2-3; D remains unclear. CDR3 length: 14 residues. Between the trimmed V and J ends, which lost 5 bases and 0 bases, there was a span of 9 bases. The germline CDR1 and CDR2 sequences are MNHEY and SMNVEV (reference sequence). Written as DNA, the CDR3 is TGTGCCAGCAGTAAATCCTTAAGCACAGATACGCAGTATTTT. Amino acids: CASSKSLSTDTQYF.

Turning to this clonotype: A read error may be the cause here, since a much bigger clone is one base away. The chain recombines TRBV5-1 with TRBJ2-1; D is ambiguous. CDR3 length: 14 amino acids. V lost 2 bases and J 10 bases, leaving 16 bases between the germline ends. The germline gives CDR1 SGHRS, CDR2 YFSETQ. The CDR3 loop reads CASSLGTSMYEQFF. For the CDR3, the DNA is TGCGCCAGCAGCTTAGGAACCTCAATGTACGAGCAGTTCTTC. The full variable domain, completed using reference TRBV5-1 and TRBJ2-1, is KAGVTQTPRYLIKTRGQQVTLSCSPISGHRSVSWYQQTPGQGLQFLFEYFSETQRNKGNFPGRFSGRQFSNSRSEMNVSTLELGDSALYLCASSLGTSMYEQFFGPGTRLTVL.

The CDR3 DNA reads as TGTGCCACCAGTGATGGAGGCAGGGGGGAAGAGACCCAGTACTTC. The encoded protein is CATSDGGRGEETQYF. The genes are TRBV24-1 and TRBJ2-5, with D maybe TRBD1 (7 bases). The CDR3 is 15 amino acids. V was clipped by 3 bases and J by 3 bases, with 13 bases between them. Germline V gives CDR1 KGHDR, CDR2 SFDVKD.

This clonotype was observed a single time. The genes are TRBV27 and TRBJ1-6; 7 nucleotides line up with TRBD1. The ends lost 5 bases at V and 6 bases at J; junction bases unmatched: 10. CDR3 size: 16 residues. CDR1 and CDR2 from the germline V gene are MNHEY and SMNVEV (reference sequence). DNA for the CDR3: TGTGCCAGCAGTCTCAGGACAGGCAGTGGTAATTCACCCCTCCACTTT. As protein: CASSLRTGSGNSPLHF.

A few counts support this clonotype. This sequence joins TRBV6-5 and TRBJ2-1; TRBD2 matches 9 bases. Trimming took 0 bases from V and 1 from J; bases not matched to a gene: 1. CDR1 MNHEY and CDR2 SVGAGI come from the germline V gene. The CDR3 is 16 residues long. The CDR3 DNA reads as TGTGCCAGCAGTTACTCGCTAGCGGGGTCCTACAATGAGCAGTTCTTC. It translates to CASSYSLAGSYNEQFF.

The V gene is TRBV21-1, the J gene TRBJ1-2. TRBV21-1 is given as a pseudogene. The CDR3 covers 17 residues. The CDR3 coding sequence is TGTGCCAGCAGCAAAGGTCGTTCGGCCCTCGGCGGGGGTGGCTACACCTTC. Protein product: CASSKGRSALGGGGYTF.

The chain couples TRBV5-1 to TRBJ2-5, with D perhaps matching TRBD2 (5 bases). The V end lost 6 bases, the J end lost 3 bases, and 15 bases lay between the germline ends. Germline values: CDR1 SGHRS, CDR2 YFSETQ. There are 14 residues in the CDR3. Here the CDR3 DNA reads TGCGCCAGCACCGTTGGTAGCGTGAAAGAGACCCAGTACTTC. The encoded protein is CASTVGSVKETQYF.

The CDR3 DNA follows: TGTGCCAGCAGCCTCGGGGCCAGGACAGCTACGAAGCAGTACTTC. Protein product: CASSLGARTATKQYF. V usage is TRBV5-6 and J usage is TRBJ2-7, with TRBD1 as a possible D gene (6 bases). The length of the CDR3 is 15 residues. Germline lookup yields CDR1 SGHDT and CDR2 YYEEEE. V was trimmed by 4 bases and J by 8 bases, leaving 22 bases between them. The full variable domain, rest sourced from reference TRBV5-6 and TRBJ2-7, is DAGVTQSPTHLIKTRGQQVTLRCSPKSGHDTVSWYQQALGQGPQFIFQYYEEEERQRGNFPDRFSGHQFPNYSSELNVNALLLGDSALYLCASSLGARTATKQYFGPGTRLTVT.

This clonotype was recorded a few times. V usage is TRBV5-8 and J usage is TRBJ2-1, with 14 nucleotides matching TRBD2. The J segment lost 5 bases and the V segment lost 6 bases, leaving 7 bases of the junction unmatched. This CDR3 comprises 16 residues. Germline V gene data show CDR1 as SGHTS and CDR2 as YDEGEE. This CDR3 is CASIPRLAGGDNEQFF. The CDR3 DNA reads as TGTGCCAGCATCCCTAGACTAGCGGGAGGGGACAATGAGCAGTTCTTC.

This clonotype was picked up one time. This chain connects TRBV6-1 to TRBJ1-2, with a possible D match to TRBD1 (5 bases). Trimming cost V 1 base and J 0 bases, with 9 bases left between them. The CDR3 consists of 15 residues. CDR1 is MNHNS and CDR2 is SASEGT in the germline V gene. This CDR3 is CASSEEKGTNYGYTF. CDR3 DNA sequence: TGTGCCAGCAGTGAAGAGAAGGGGACTAACTATGGCTACACCTTC.

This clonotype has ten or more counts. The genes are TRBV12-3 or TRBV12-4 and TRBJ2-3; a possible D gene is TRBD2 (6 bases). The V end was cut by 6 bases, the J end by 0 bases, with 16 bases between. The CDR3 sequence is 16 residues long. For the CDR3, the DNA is TGTGCCAGCAGCCCCCGCGGGACCCCTAGCACAGATACGCAGTATTTT. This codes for CASSPRGTPSTDTQYF.

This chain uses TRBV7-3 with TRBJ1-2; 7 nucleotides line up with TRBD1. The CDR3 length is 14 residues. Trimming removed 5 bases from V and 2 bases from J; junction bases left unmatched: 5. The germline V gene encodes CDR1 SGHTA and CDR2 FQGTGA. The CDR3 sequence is CASSPTDRNYGYTF. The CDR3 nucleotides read TGTGCCAGCAGCCCCACGGACAGGAACTATGGCTACACCTTC.